These 16 T cell receptor beta chains were all obtained from the same sample, sequenced in a study of cytomegalovirus exposure and HLA in healthy donors. PCR used 60 Vbeta primers and 13 Jbeta primers. Assay used: immunoSEQ multiplex PCR; TCRdb lists only in-frame clones, some missing. The repertoire consists of 120,000 to 150,000 clones, with almost 85% occurring once and the leading ten covering around 6.1%. What was sequenced was PBMCs. These receptors all come from a man aged 25 to 45 in good health and CMV-seropositive.

In its sample, this clone was seen once. This sequence joins TRBV25-1 and TRBJ1-4; D is unclear. The CDR3 length is 14 residues. The germline CDR1 and CDR2 sequences are MGHDK and SYGVNS. Trimming cost V 9 bases and J 2 bases, with 13 bases left between them. CDR3 nucleotide sequence: TGTGCCAGTGCAGGTCTTGGCACTAATGAAAAACTGTTTTTT. Encoded protein: CASAGLGTNEKLFF.

The chain combines TRBV7-2 with TRBJ2-1; the D is unclear. The ends were cut back, 2 bases at V and 6 bases at J, with 14 bases in the middle. CDR3 size: 15 residues. CDR1 and CDR2 from the germline V gene are SGHTA and FQGNSA. The chain's CDR3 is CASSLQNSFGNEQFF. As DNA, the CDR3 is TGTGCCAGCAGCTTACAGAATAGCTTTGGCAATGAGCAGTTCTTC.

This chain links TRBV5-1 with TRBJ2-1; 8 bases map to TRBD2. Germline CDR1 SGHRS, CDR2 YFSETQ. This CDR3 is built from 15 residues. V shed 5 bases, J shed 5 bases, and the junction held 9 bases outside the gene matches. The CDR3 here is CASRATSGSNNEQFF. CDR3 coding DNA: TGCGCCAGCAGGGCCACCAGCGGGAGTAACAATGAGCAGTTCTTC. Combining the CDR3 with reference TRBV5-1 and TRBJ2-1 gives the whole variable domain KAGVTQTPRYLIKTRGQQVTLSCSPISGHRSVSWYQQTPGQGLQFLFEYFSETQRNKGNFPGRFSGRQFSNSRSEMNVSTLELGDSALYLCASRATSGSNNEQFFGPGTRLTVL.

This chain uses TRBV14 with TRBJ1-1; 10 bases match TRBD1. The CDR3 consists of 15 residues. Germline CDR1 reads SGHDN; CDR2 reads FVKESK. The V segment lost 0 bases and the J segment 10 bases; nucleotides outside the gene matches: 8. This chain's CDR3 is CASSQETGGHVGAFF. In DNA form, the CDR3 reads TGTGCCAGCAGCCAAGAGACAGGGGGCCACGTCGGAGCTTTCTTT.

The chain employs TRBV5-4 and TRBJ2-1; no clear D. CDR3 length equals 12 residues. CDR1 is SGHNT and CDR2 is YYREEE in the germline V gene (reference sequence). V lost 5 bases and J lost 6, with 9 bases in between. As DNA, the CDR3 is TGTGCCAGCAGGCACCCCGGCAATGAGCAGTTCTTC. It is translated as CASRHPGNEQFF.

This sequence joins TRBV29-1 and TRBJ2-7, with D maybe TRBD1 (6 bases). Germline CDR1 and CDR2: SQVTM and ANQGSEA. There are 13 residues in the CDR3. The V end was cut by 4 bases, the J end by 0 bases, with 10 bases between. The CDR3 region has the DNA TGCAGCGTTGTTGGGGGCAACTCCTACGAGCAGTACTTC. It is translated as CSVVGGNSYEQYF.

The V call is TRBV7-9, the J call TRBJ2-7, with TRBD1 matching 8 bases. Per the germline V gene, CDR1 is SEHNR and CDR2 is FQNEAQ (reference sequence). This CDR3 region has 14 residues. After removal of 4 bases from V and 1 base from J, the junction contained 3 bases not matched to a gene. CDR3 sequence reads: CASSSGQVSYEQYF. The DNA of the CDR3 is TGTGCCAGCAGCTCGGGACAGGTATCCTACGAGCAGTACTTC.

This clone appeared a single time. V is TRBV5-6 and J is TRBJ2-3; D possibly corresponds to TRBD1 (5 bases). The V and J ends lost 2 bases and 1 base respectively, with 11 bases between them. This CDR3 is 15 amino acids long. The germline V gene encodes CDR1 SGHDT and CDR2 YYEEEE. CDR3 sequence reads: CASSFLTAGTDTQYF. Here the CDR3 DNA reads TGTGCCAGCAGCTTTTTGACAGCAGGCACAGATACGCAGTATTTT.

The genes are TRBV28 and TRBJ1-3; a possible D gene is TRBD1 (5 bases). Trimming took 5 bases from V and 0 from J, leaving 17 bases between them. CDR3 length equals 17 residues. Looked up from germline, CDR1 is MDHEN and CDR2 is SYDVKM. The CDR3 bases are TGTGCCAGCAGTCCGGCCGGGACTCCTTACTCTGGAAACACCATATATTTT. This sequence encodes CASSPAGTPYSGNTIYF. The variable domain in full, with the rest retrieved from reference TRBV28 and TRBJ1-3, is DVKVTQSSRYLVKRTGEKVFLECVQDMDHENMFWYRQDPGLGLRLIYFSYDVKMKEKGDIPEGYSVSREKKERFSLILESASTNQTSMYLCASSPAGTPYSGNTIYFGEGSWLTVV.

This clone was detected once. This sequence joins TRBV18 and TRBJ1-5, with 7 bases aligning to TRBD1. This CDR3 has 12 residues. Trimming cost V 6 bases and J 4 bases; bases outside gene matches: 0. CDR1 KGHSH and CDR2 LQKENI come from the germline V gene. The CDR3 region has the DNA TGTGCCAGCTCGGGACAGAATCAGCCCCAGCATTTT. This codes for CASSGQNQPQHF.

The rearrangement uses TRBV5-1 and TRBJ2-7; 7 bases agree with TRBD1. CDR3 length equals 14 residues. V was clipped by 2 bases and J by 2 bases; unmatched bases: 4. Germline assignment: CDR1 SGHRS and CDR2 YFSETQ. Written as DNA, the CDR3 is TGCGCCAGCAGCTTCGGACAGGAGACCTACGAGCAGTACTTC. Amino acids: CASSFGQETYEQYF.

This sequence joins TRBV27 and TRBJ1-6; 8 positions match TRBD1. Trimming removed 3 bases from V and 7 bases from J; junction bases left unmatched: 8. This CDR3 is built from 16 residues. From germline, CDR1 is MNHEY and CDR2 SMNVEV (reference sequence). The CDR3 sequence is CASSLNWDRPNSPLHF. The CDR3 nucleotides read TGTGCCAGCAGTTTGAATTGGGACAGGCCGAATTCACCCCTCCACTTT.

The CDR3 here is CASSSNLNTEAFF. The CDR3 DNA follows: TGTGCCAGCAGCTCCAATCTGAACACTGAAGCTTTCTTT. The chain carries TRBV11-3 and TRBJ1-1; D unclear. CDR3 length: 13 residues. The V and J ends lost 4 bases and 0 bases respectively, with 6 bases between them. CDR1 is SGHNT, CDR2 YENEEA, per germline.

The chain couples TRBV7-2 to TRBJ2-2; TRBD1 is a possible D gene (5 bases). This CDR3 spans 15 amino acids. Germline CDR1 is SGHTA and CDR2 is FQGNSA. The V end lost 2 bases, the J end lost 0 bases, and 7 bases lay between the germline ends. CDR3 DNA: TGTGCCAGCAGCTTACAAGGGGCGAACACCGGGGAGCTGTTTTTT. Its translation is CASSLQGANTGELFF. Full variable domain (missing parts from reference TRBV7-2 and TRBJ2-2): GAGVSQSPSNKVTEKGKDVELRCDPISGHTALYWYRQSLGQGLEFLIYFQGNSAPDKSGLPSDRFSAERTGGSVSTLTIQRTQQEDSAVYLCASSLQGANTGELFFGEGSRLTVL.

The chain has TRBV27 and TRBJ2-1, with 7 bases matching TRBD1. The CDR3 runs 16 residues. The J segment lost 4 bases and the V segment lost 4 bases, leaving 10 bases of the junction unmatched. Germline CDR1 is MNHEY and CDR2 is SMNVEV (reference sequence). CDR3 sequence reads: CASSSPSRDSYNEQFF. The CDR3 DNA reads as TGTGCCAGCAGTTCCCCTTCCCGGGACAGTTACAATGAGCAGTTCTTC.

This chain uses TRBV5-1 with TRBJ2-7, with TRBD1 matching over 7 bases. J gave up 9 bases and V 0 bases, and 9 bases lay outside the gene matches. Germline values: CDR1 SGHRS, CDR2 YFSETQ. This CDR3 has 14 amino acids. The chain's CDR3 is CASSLGQGTRGQYF. The CDR3 DNA is TGCGCCAGCAGCTTGGGACAGGGTACACGGGGGCAGTACTTC.